The rows below give T cell receptor beta chains drawn from one sample of a study of CD8+ T cells in alopecia areata. Profiling relied on immunoSEQ multiplex PCR, and the TCRdb table lists in-frame clones only, not all of them. The sample consists of roughly 200,000 clones, approximately 40% of them appearing once. This specimen consisted of CD4+ T cells sorted from blood, obtained between weeks 36 and 40, from a patient treated with tofacitinib. Every receptor here comes from a human donor with alopecia areata. CDR3s include the opening cysteine and the closing phenylalanine or tryptophan. A D gene is named only where the DNA matches it firmly. Clone size is not always given. Where it is, it says once, few, many or a class for expanded clones.

TRBJ2-7,TRBV7-2,NA,NA,CASSLVSRSLSYEQYF,TGTGCCAGCAGCTTAGTATCTCGATCGCTCTCCTACGAGCAGTACTTC
TRBJ2-3,TRBV28,TRBD1,NA,CAGRQGQGTDTQYF,TGTGCCGGTAGACAGGGGCAGGGTACAGATACGCAGTATTTT
TRBJ2-7,TRBV15,NA,NA,CATSRVGGEQYF,TGTGCCACCAGCAGAGTTGGGGGCGAGCAGTACTTC
TRBJ2-2,TRBV5-1,NA,NA,CASSWDGLTGELFF,TGCGCCAGCAGCTGGGACGGCCTGACCGGGGAGCTGTTTTTT
TRBJ2-3,TRBV15,TRBD1,NA,CATSLRDRLYTQYF,TGTGCCACCAGCCTCCGGGACAGGCTATATACGCAGTATTTT
TRBJ2-5,TRBV6-6,TRBD1,NA,CASNQGEETQYF,TGTGCCAGCAACCAGGGGGAAGAGACCCAGTACTTC
TRBJ2-3,TRBV15,NA,once,CATSAGSTDTQYF,TGTGCCACCAGCGCTGGTTCCACGGATACGCAGTATTTT
TRBJ2-2,TRBV10-3,NA,NA,CASHGFSRAGELFF,TGTGCCTCCCACGGGTTCTCCCGCGCCGGGGAGCTGTTTTTT
TRBJ2-4,TRBV5-1,NA,NA,CASSFDLGSFQYF,TGCGCCAGCAGCTTTGACCTTGGGTCCTTTCAGTACTTC
TRBJ1-3,TRBV29-1,TRBD1,many,CSVQGTVDGNTIYF,TGCAGCGTTCAAGGGACAGTGGATGGAAACACCATATATTTT
TRBJ2-5,TRBV5-1,TRBD2,NA,CASSLESRGRGETQYF,TGCGCCAGCAGCTTGGAGAGCCGCGGGAGGGGAGAGACCCAGTACTTC
TRBJ2-7,TRBV7-9,NA,few,CASSLNYLPYEQYF,TGTGCCAGCAGCTTAAACTATCTCCCCTACGAGCAGTACTTC
TRBJ2-6,TRBV9,TRBD2,few,CASSEEGTSRWSGANVLTF,TGTGCCAGCAGCGAGGAAGGGACTAGCCGTTGGTCCGGGGCCAACGTCCTGACTTTC
TRBJ2-2,TRBV4-1,NA,NA,CASSLRTWRWATGELFF,TGCGCCAGCAGCCTTAGGACCTGGCGGTGGGCCACCGGGGAGCTGTTTTTT
TRBJ2-2,TRBV30,NA,NA,CAWRAGANTGELFF,TGTGCCTGGCGGGCAGGCGCGAACACCGGGGAGCTGTTTTTT
TRBJ2-7,TRBV28,NA,NA,CASSLYGRGTTYEQYF,TGTGCCAGCAGTTTATATGGACGCGGGACCACCTACGAGCAGTACTTC
TRBJ2-1,TRBV11-1,NA,NA,CASSPQGPYNEQFF,TGTGCCAGCAGCCCCCAAGGTCCTTACAATGAGCAGTTCTTC
TRBJ2-1,TRBV4-1,NA,few,CASTLGPERNEQFF,TGCGCCAGCACCCTAGGCCCAGAGCGCAATGAGCAGTTCTTC
TRBJ2-5,TRBV11-2,TRBD2,once,CASSLGTRTSGGETQYF,TGTGCCAGCAGCTTAGGGACTAGGACTAGCGGAGGGGAGACCCAGTACTTC
TRBJ2-5,TRBV9,NA,few,CASSEQGNQETQYF,TGTGCCAGCAGCGAGCAGGGGAACCAAGAGACCCAGTACTTC
TRBJ2-7,TRBV10-2,TRBD2,NA,CASSRTSAYYEQYF,TGCGCCAGCAGTCGGACTAGCGCATACTACGAGCAGTACTTC
TRBJ1-2,TRBV6-5,NA,few,CASSPPAGLGYTF,TGTGCCAGCAGTCCCCCGGCAGGGCTGGGCTACACCTTC